The rows below give T cell receptor beta chains drawn from one sample of a study of T cells in narcolepsy. Method: immunoSEQ multiplex PCR; TCRdb's copy keeps in-frame clones and lacks some. The top ten clones hold roughly 1% of a sample with 20,000 to 25,000 clones, about 90% of them seen once. The material sequenced was CD45RA- memory CD4+ T cells from PBMCs. Receptors were obtained from a human donor with narcolepsy. Both conserved end residues are part of each CDR3. A D gene is named only where the DNA matches it firmly. The size field is filled for only some rows; it gives once, few, many or a size class.

cdr3_length: 14
clone_size: .
d_call: TRBD1
j_call: TRBJ2-2
v_call: TRBV30
cdr3_nt: TGTGCCTGGGGGACAGGGGGTTACACCGGGGAGCTGTTTTTT
cdr3_aa: CAWGTGGYTGELFF

cdr3_length: 14
clone_size: .
d_call: TRBD1
j_call: TRBJ1-1
v_call: TRBV5-1
cdr3_nt: TGCGCCAGCACCACGGGACAGATGAACACTGAAGCTTTCTTT
cdr3_aa: CASTTGQMNTEAFF

cdr3_length: 14
clone_size: .
d_call: .
j_call: TRBJ2-2
v_call: TRBV11-2
cdr3_nt: TGTGCCAGCAGCTTACACAGTAACACCGGGGAGCTGTTTTTT
cdr3_aa: CASSLHSNTGELFF

cdr3_length: 14
clone_size: few
d_call: TRBD1
j_call: TRBJ2-3
v_call: TRBV5-6
cdr3_nt: TGTGCCAGCAGCTCCCGGACAGGTGCAGATACGCAGTATTTT
cdr3_aa: CASSSRTGADTQYF

cdr3_length: 16
clone_size: .
d_call: TRBD2
j_call: TRBJ2-3
v_call: TRBV28
cdr3_nt: TGTGCCAGCAGTACATATAGCGGGAGTAACCCAGATACGCAGTATTTT
cdr3_aa: CASSTYSGSNPDTQYF

cdr3_length: 17
clone_size: .
d_call: .
j_call: TRBJ2-5
v_call: TRBV13
cdr3_nt: TGTGCCAGCAGCGCCCGCCCCGGACACTTATACCAAGAGACCCAGTACTTC
cdr3_aa: CASSARPGHLYQETQYF

cdr3_length: 14
clone_size: .
d_call: TRBD1
j_call: TRBJ1-1
v_call: TRBV6-5
cdr3_nt: TGTGCCAGCAGTTACTCGTACGGGACAGGGGAAGCTTTCTTT
cdr3_aa: CASSYSYGTGEAFF

cdr3_length: 13
clone_size: .
d_call: .
j_call: TRBJ1-4
v_call: TRBV6-5
cdr3_nt: TGTGCCAGCAGTGAAGCGCCGGGTGAAAAACTGTTTTTT
cdr3_aa: CASSEAPGEKLFF

cdr3_length: 14
clone_size: .
d_call: .
j_call: TRBJ1-3
v_call: TRBV6-5
cdr3_nt: TGTGCCAGCAGTGAAATGGGAACTGGAAACACCATATATTTT
cdr3_aa: CASSEMGTGNTIYF

cdr3_length: 14
clone_size: once
d_call: TRBD2
j_call: TRBJ2-1
v_call: TRBV5-1
cdr3_nt: TGCGCCAGCACCATAGCGGGATCCTACAATGAGCAGTTCTTC
cdr3_aa: CASTIAGSYNEQFF

cdr3_length: 13
clone_size: .
d_call: TRBD1
j_call: TRBJ1-2
v_call: TRBV29-1
cdr3_nt: TGCAGCGTTTCCCCGACAGGGAGCTATGGCTACACCTTC
cdr3_aa: CSVSPTGSYGYTF

cdr3_length: 13
clone_size: .
d_call: .
j_call: TRBJ2-7
v_call: TRBV4-1
cdr3_nt: TGCGCCAGCAGCCAAGGGGTCTCCTACGAGCAGTACTTC
cdr3_aa: CASSQGVSYEQYF

cdr3_length: 15
clone_size: .
d_call: TRBD2
j_call: TRBJ2-5
v_call: TRBV7-8
cdr3_nt: TGTGCCAGCACCCTTACTAGCGGGATAGTGGAGACCCAGTACTTC
cdr3_aa: CASTLTSGIVETQYF

cdr3_length: 14
clone_size: .
d_call: TRBD2
j_call: TRBJ2-3
v_call: TRBV2
cdr3_nt: TGTGCCTCAGTACAGGGACTAGTGGTAGATACGCAGTATTTT
cdr3_aa: CASVQGLVVDTQYF

cdr3_length: 20
clone_size: .
d_call: TRBD2
j_call: TRBJ2-1
v_call: TRBV4-1
cdr3_nt: TGCGCCAGCAGCCAAGGACCGGACCGTAGCGTGGCGGGAGGTGGCAATGAGCAGTTCTTC
cdr3_aa: CASSQGPDRSVAGGGNEQFF

cdr3_length: 14
clone_size: .
d_call: TRBD1
j_call: TRBJ2-7
v_call: TRBV18
cdr3_nt: TGTGCCAGCCTGGCCGGGACAGGGTCTGCCGAGCAGTACTTC
cdr3_aa: CASLAGTGSAEQYF

cdr3_length: 14
clone_size: .
d_call: .
j_call: TRBJ1-1
v_call: TRBV28
cdr3_nt: TGTGCCACCAAGCCGGGGGGGCTCGGCACTGAAGCTTTCTTT
cdr3_aa: CATKPGGLGTEAFF

cdr3_length: 14
clone_size: .
d_call: .
j_call: TRBJ1-1
v_call: TRBV18
cdr3_nt: TGTGCCAGCTCACCACAGGGGATGAACACTGAAGCTTTCTTT
cdr3_aa: CASSPQGMNTEAFF

cdr3_length: 17
clone_size: .
d_call: .
j_call: TRBJ2-7
v_call: TRBV4-2
cdr3_nt: TGTGCCAGCAGCCAAGGACCGTCGTCAGGGAGCCGCTACGAGCAGTACTTC
cdr3_aa: CASSQGPSSGSRYEQYF

cdr3_length: 15
clone_size: .
d_call: .
j_call: TRBJ1-3
v_call: TRBV18
cdr3_nt: TGTGCCAGCTCACCAGGGAGTCCGCGGGGAAACACCATATATTTT
cdr3_aa: CASSPGSPRGNTIYF

cdr3_length: 14
clone_size: .
d_call: .
j_call: TRBJ1-5
v_call: TRBV11-2
cdr3_nt: TGTGCCAGCAGCTTAAACCAGGGTGGACAGCCCCAGCATTTT
cdr3_aa: CASSLNQGGQPQHF

cdr3_length: 14
clone_size: .
d_call: .
j_call: TRBJ1-1
v_call: TRBV18
cdr3_nt: TGTGCCAGCTCACCAACCCCTGGCAGGGCTGAAGCTTTCTTT
cdr3_aa: CASSPTPGRAEAFF

cdr3_length: 11
clone_size: .
d_call: .
j_call: TRBJ1-1
v_call: TRBV29-1
cdr3_nt: TGCTTCGCAAGGGGAGAAGGTCGAACTTTCTTT
cdr3_aa: CFARGEGRTFF

cdr3_length: 14
clone_size: .
d_call: .
j_call: TRBJ1-2
v_call: TRBV15
cdr3_nt: TGTGCCACCAGCAGAGATAGGGGGGACTATGGCTACACCTTC
cdr3_aa: CATSRDRGDYGYTF

cdr3_length: 14
clone_size: .
d_call: .
j_call: TRBJ2-5
v_call: TRBV9
cdr3_nt: TGTGCCAGCAGCGCATCTAGTTTCGGCGAGACCCAGTACTTC
cdr3_aa: CASSASSFGETQYF

cdr3_length: 14
clone_size: .
d_call: TRBD2
j_call: TRBJ2-5
v_call: TRBV18
cdr3_nt: TGTGCCAGCTCACTTGCTAGCGGCCCCGAGACCCAGTACTTC
cdr3_aa: CASSLASGPETQYF

cdr3_length: 15
clone_size: .
d_call: TRBD1
j_call: TRBJ1-5
v_call: TRBV18
cdr3_nt: TGTGCCAGCTCCCCGGGACAGGGGAGCAATCAGCCCCAGCATTTT
cdr3_aa: CASSPGQGSNQPQHF

cdr3_length: 19
clone_size: .
d_call: TRBD1
j_call: TRBJ2-1
v_call: TRBV10-3
cdr3_nt: TGTGCCATCAGTGAGTCGCCCCTCTCCGCGGGACAGGGTGGCAATGAGCAGTTCTTC
cdr3_aa: CAISESPLSAGQGGNEQFF